The 15 T cell receptor beta chains listed next were all sequenced from one sample in a study of human T cells and chemical hapten exposure. Described time point: patch test 3, about 24 weeks after DPC sensitization. Treatment described: therapeutic diphenylcyclopropenone sensitization with weekly scalp DPC. TCRdb reanalysed the RACE reads using MiXCR and keeps one entry per CDR3 protein. Of 100,000 to 150,000 distinct CDR3 sequences in the sample, 10% to 12% were seen once. The specimen was whole blood, collected in connection with sensitization to the hapten diphenylcyclopropenone (DPC). The receptors come from a woman between 50 and 59 years old with alopecia areata. Some clones in this sample may be carry-over from other donors' samples.

J is TRBJ2-1 and V is TRBV2; D remains ambiguous. The CDR3 covers 12 residues. CDR1 is SNHLY and CDR2 is FYNNEI in the germline V gene. V dropped 3 bases and J dropped 7 bases, with 7 bases sitting between them. The CDR3 DNA is TGTGCCAGCAGTGACCCCCGGAATGAGCAGTTCTTC. It translates to CASSDPRNEQFF.

This clonotype was seen repeatedly, ten times or more. The J gene is TRBJ2-3, the V gene TRBV9; 8 bases line up with TRBD2. The V gene's germline CDR1 is SGDLS and CDR2 YYNGEE. Unmatched junction bases numbered 11, after V lost 0 bases and J lost 5 bases. The CDR3 sequence is 17 residues long. Here the CDR3 reads CASSVGLAGSSKDTQYF. DNA for the CDR3: TGTGCCAGCAGCGTAGGGTTAGCGGGATCATCAAAAGATACGCAGTATTTT.

This clonotype was observed a few times. The rearrangement joins TRBV12-3 or TRBV12-4 to TRBJ2-5, with 9 nucleotides matching TRBD1. The junction had 7 bases not matched to a gene; V was cut back by 6 bases and J by 5 bases. The CDR3 length is 14 residues. CDR3 protein: CASSRTGGAETQYF. Here the CDR3 DNA reads TGTGCCAGCAGCCGTACAGGGGGCGCGGAGACCCAGTACTTC.

The chain links TRBV20-1 to TRBJ2-7; maybe TRBD1 (6 bases). This CDR3 spans 13 amino acids. Germline loops: CDR1 DFQATT, CDR2 SNEGSKA (reference sequence). V was shortened by 5 bases and J by 0 bases, with 11 bases between the two germline ends. The CDR3 DNA sequence: TGCAGTGCTGGCGGACAGAGCTCCTACGAGCAGTACTTC. Translated: CSAGGQSSYEQYF.

V usage is TRBV7-9 and J usage is TRBJ1-4; no clear D. The V end lost 1 base, the J end lost 3 bases, and 6 bases lay between the germline ends. CDR1 is SEHNR and CDR2 is FQNEAQ in the germline V gene (reference sequence). CDR3 length: 14 residues. CDR3 loop: CASSLGASNEKLFF. As DNA, the CDR3 is TGTGCCAGCAGCTTAGGGGCTTCTAATGAAAAACTGTTTTTT.

This clonotype was found many times. The chain uses TRBV29-1 and TRBJ1-1, with D possibly being TRBD1 (5 bases). The V gene's germline CDR1 is SQVTM and CDR2 ANQGSEA. This CDR3 region has 13 residues. The germline V and J ends were trimmed by 3 bases and 0 bases, with 8 bases remaining between them. The CDR3 DNA sequence: TGCAGCGTTGAGGGACGGTTGAACACTGAAGCTTTCTTT. Residues: CSVEGRLNTEAFF.

The sample holds a few counts of this clonotype. The V call is TRBV2, the J call TRBJ1-2; TRBD1 aligns across 8 bases. Losses at the gene ends were 6 bases for V and 3 bases for J; bases not matched to a gene: 12. The CDR3 extends over 16 amino acids. Germline CDR1 reads SNHLY; CDR2 reads FYNNEI. CDR3 coding DNA: TGTGCCAGCAGCGGGGGCAGGGGGCTAACCTACTATGGCTACACCTTC. Translated, it gives CASSGGRGLTYYGYTF.

The V and J genes are TRBV29-1 and TRBJ2-3; D not resolved. V lost 6 bases and J lost 1, with 8 bases in between. The CDR3 has 12 amino acids. In germline, CDR1 is SQVTM, CDR2 ANQGSEA. CDR3 region: CSVSRGTDTQYF. The CDR3 DNA follows: TGCAGCGTCTCACGAGGCACAGATACGCAGTATTTT.

This clonotype was seen a few times. The J gene is TRBJ1-1, the V gene TRBV12-3 or TRBV12-4; no firm D call. V gave up 3 bases and J gave up 6 bases, with 11 bases separating them. This CDR3 has 13 residues. The CDR3 sequence is CASSLAEGAEAFF. The DNA of the CDR3 is TGTGCCAGCAGTTTGGCGGAGGGAGCTGAAGCTTTCTTT.

This clonotype came up many times. V usage is TRBV6-6 and J usage is TRBJ1-5; D remains ambiguous. CDR1 MNHNY and CDR2 SVGAGI come from the germline V gene (reference sequence). This CDR3 contains 12 residues. With 4 bases removed from V and 6 bases from J, the gap between germline ends came to 7 bases. Here the CDR3 DNA reads TGTGCCAGCAGTTCGGGGTCTCAGCCCCAGCATTTT. It codes for CASSSGSQPQHF.

This rearrangement joins TRBV6-6 to TRBJ1-5; D unresolved. The CDR3 has 16 amino acids. The ends were cut back, 7 bases at V and 1 base at J, with 17 bases in the middle. CDR1 is MNHNY and CDR2 is SVGAGI in the germline V gene (reference sequence). CDR3 nucleotides: TGTGCCAGCATCGAAAGGTCGATTTCCAGCAATCAGCCCCAGCATTTT. Translating gives CASIERSISSNQPQHF.

This chain uses TRBV25-1 with TRBJ1-1, with TRBD1 as a possible D gene (5 bases). Trimming pared 1 base from V and 4 bases from J, leaving 19 bases between. This CDR3 has 17 residues. From germline, CDR1 is MGHDK and CDR2 SYGVNS. The CDR3 loop is CASSEFCRVSLRTEAFF. DNA of the CDR3: TGTGCCAGCAGTGAATTTTGCAGGGTTTCGTTGCGCACTGAAGCTTTCTTT.

The table lists this clonotype with a few counts. This rearrangement joins TRBV7-9 to TRBJ2-1; 8 bases are a match to TRBD1. Germline V lookup: CDR1 SEHNR, CDR2 FQNEAQ (reference sequence). The CDR3 length is 14 residues. Trimming at V came to 1 base and at J to 9 bases, leaving 5 bases not matched to a gene. The CDR3 DNA follows: TGTGCCAGCAGCTTAGGGGCAGGGGGCTTTGAGCAGTTCTTC. This encodes CASSLGAGGFEQFF.

This clonotype was recorded a few times. The CDR3, as DNA: TGCAGTGCTGTGCAACCGGGGGTTAATGGCTACACCTTC. Its protein product is CSAVQPGVNGYTF. This rearrangement joins TRBV20-1 to TRBJ1-2, with D maybe TRBD1 (5 bases). Germline CDR1 is DFQATT and CDR2 is SNEGSKA (reference sequence). Between the trimmed V and J ends, which lost 5 bases and 6 bases, there was a span of 16 bases. The CDR3 consists of 13 residues.

The V gene is TRBV20-1, the J gene TRBJ2-7; 10 nucleotides line up with TRBD2. This CDR3 is 16 amino acids long. From germline, CDR1 is DFQATT and CDR2 SNEGSKA (reference sequence). Trimming cost V 3 bases and J 7 bases; bases outside gene matches: 15. The CDR3 bases are TGCAGTGCTAGTTATCTCCGACTAGCGGGTTCGTGGGAGCAGTACTTC. Its protein product is CSASYLRLAGSWEQYF.